A selection of T cell receptor beta chains follows, all from one sample in a study of blood T cell repertoires in COVID-19. Assay: immunoSEQ multiplex PCR; the TCRdb copy retains only in-frame clones and omits some. The table shows around 440,000 clones, with approximately 89% occurring only once. The sequenced sample was peripheral blood. These receptors came from a woman aged 45-65 years with COVID-19, enrolled during active disease. CDR3s include the opening cysteine and the closing phenylalanine or tryptophan. A D gene is named only where the DNA matches it firmly. Not all rows give a size; the values are once, few, many and, for expanded clones, a class.

CASSPVGHSTEAFF | TGTGCCAGCAGCCCTGTAGGACATTCCACTGAAGCTTTCTTT | - | TRBV25-1 | - | TRBJ1-1
CAWSTGLASETQYF | TGTGCCTGGAGTACAGGACTAGCATCTGAGACCCAGTACTTC | TRBD2 | TRBV30 | - | TRBJ2-5
CATSDRTEAFF | TGTGCCACCAGTGATCGTACTGAAGCTTTCTTT | - | TRBV24-1 | once | TRBJ1-1
CASSFAGANYGYTF | TGTGCCAGCAGTTTTGCGGGGGCTAACTATGGCTACACCTTC | - | TRBV27 | - | TRBJ1-2
CASSWGVGQGYTF | TGTGCCAGCAGTTGGGGGGTGGGTCAAGGCTACACCTTC | - | TRBV12-3/TRBV12-4 | - | TRBJ1-2
CAWSDYPGHGAGGYTF | TGTGCCTGGAGTGATTATCCGGGACACGGAGCTGGGGGCTACACCTTC | - | TRBV30 | - | TRBJ1-2
CASSPAGNQPQHF | TGTGCCAGCTCACCAGCGGGCAATCAGCCCCAGCATTTT | - | TRBV18 | - | TRBJ1-5
CAWTRDLGQPQHF | TGTGCCTGGACCAGGGATTTGGGTCAGCCCCAGCATTTT | - | TRBV30 | - | TRBJ1-5
CASSAPQGYEQYF | TGTGCCAGCAGTGCGCCTCAGGGTTACGAGCAGTACTTC | - | TRBV12-3/TRBV12-4 | - | TRBJ2-7
CASKERGTVSEEAFF | TGTGCCAGTAAGGAAAGGGGGACCGTTTCAGAGGAAGCTTTCTTT | - | TRBV19 | - | TRBJ1-1
CASSQTGSLENTIYF | TGCGCCAGCAGCCAGACGGGGTCTCTGGAAAACACCATATATTTT | - | TRBV5-1 | many | TRBJ1-3
CASSLQGLGALTGELFF | TGTGCCAGCAGCTTACAGGGGTTGGGTGCCTTAACCGGGGAGCTGTTTTTT | - | TRBV7-2 | - | TRBJ2-2
CATSSPGTGPNYEQYF | TGTGCCACCAGTTCTCCCGGGACAGGACCAAACTACGAGCAGTACTTC | TRBD1 | TRBV24-1 | once | TRBJ2-7
CASSLGSGTYEQYF | TGTGCCAGCAGCTTAGGCTCAGGTACCTACGAGCAGTACTTC | - | TRBV11-2 | - | TRBJ2-7
CASSLVSSGNSPLHF | TGTGCCAGCAGCTTAGTTAGTTCCGGTAATTCACCCCTCCACTTT | - | TRBV7-8 | - | TRBJ1-6
CASSSSRVTTNTEAFF | TGTGCCAGCTCATCCTCCAGGGTCACGACGAACACTGAAGCTTTCTTT | - | TRBV18 | many | TRBJ1-1
CASSSDRPGQPQHF | TGTGCCAGCAGTTCGGACAGGCCGGGACAGCCCCAGCATTTT | TRBD1 | TRBV6-2/TRBV6-3 | - | TRBJ1-5
CASSWSTGGSETQYF | TGCGCCAGCAGCTGGTCGACAGGGGGCTCGGAGACCCAGTACTTC | TRBD1 | TRBV5-1 | once | TRBJ2-5
CASSLGPGARATEAFF | TGTGCCAGCAGCTTAGGGCCGGGAGCAAGAGCCACTGAAGCTTTCTTT | - | TRBV13 | - | TRBJ1-1
CASSEATGFISEGELFF | TGTGCCAGCAGTGAAGCCACAGGGTTTATTAGTGAAGGGGAGCTGTTTTTT | - | TRBV2 | few | TRBJ2-2
CATSDYFGNEQFF | TGTGCCACCAGTGATTACTTTGGCAATGAGCAGTTCTTC | - | TRBV24-1 | - | TRBJ2-1
CASSQLRGGARQPQHF | TGTGCCAGCAGCCAATTGAGAGGGGGTGCACGACAGCCCCAGCATTTT | - | TRBV4-2 | few | TRBJ1-5
CASSWTGPYEQYF | TGTGCCAGCAGTTGGACAGGGCCCTACGAGCAGTACTTC | TRBD1 | TRBV28 | - | TRBJ2-7
CASRPGQPNTGELFF | TGTGCCAGCAGACCCGGACAGCCGAACACCGGGGAGCTGTTTTTT | - | TRBV7-9 | once | TRBJ2-2
CASSRTASYEQYF | TGTGCCAGCAGCCGGACAGCTTCCTACGAGCAGTACTTC | - | TRBV7-2 | - | TRBJ2-7
CASHLAGAGETQYF | TGTGCCAGCCATCTAGCGGGGGCAGGGGAGACCCAGTACTTC | TRBD2 | TRBV6-5 | once | TRBJ2-5
CASSHLSPGLAGGPELFF | TGTGCCAGCAGCCACTTAAGCCCGGGACTAGCGGGGGGGCCGGAGCTGTTTTTT | TRBD2 | TRBV5-6 | - | TRBJ2-2
CASSLDLNTGELFF | TGCGCCAGCAGCTTGGACTTAAACACCGGGGAGCTGTTTTTT | - | TRBV5-1 | - | TRBJ2-2
CASSLGQGASPLHF | TGTGCCAGCAGCTTGGGACAGGGGGCTTCACCCCTCCACTTT | TRBD1 | TRBV5-8 | - | TRBJ1-6